This section outlines one T cell receptor (beta chain) sequence together with its context. The protocol was immunoSEQ multiplex PCR, while the TCRdb copy is restricted to in-frame clones and leaves out a portion. Among about 5,200 clones, less than 85% were seen once, and the ten largest hold approximately 8.9%. The V end lost 1 base, the J end lost 6 bases, and 18 bases lay between the germline ends. The V gene's germline CDR1 is MGHRA and CDR2 YSYEKL. The CDR3 loop spans 16 amino acids. This sample was included in a study of high-grade serous ovarian cancer treatment subgroups. The tumor samples were collected prior to definitive surgery or chemotherapy.

The clonotype was recovered from a human donor with high-grade serous ovarian cancer. The rearrangement joins TRBV4-1 to TRBJ1-2; a weak D match, TRBD1 (6 bases). Sequencing was done on a sample of tumor tissue. CDR3 amino acids: CASSQVQGRSGDGYTF. CDR3 bases: TGCGCCAGCAGCCAAGTCCAGGGGCGCTCGGGGGATGGCTACACCTTC.